This T cell receptor beta chain was observed in a study of blood T cell repertoires in COVID-19. Study as a whole: Donors in the United States, Italy and Spain gave samples during acute or convalescent COVID-19. T cells, B-cell-depleted T cells, or PBMCs provided the cDNA or gDNA that served as material.

This clone has just one count. Under the authors' procedure: Quantification of nucleated cells was approximated via reference gene primer amplification. Data came from immunoSEQ multiplex PCR; TCRdb stores just in-frame clones and leaves some out. V, J and clone size derive from that table, while D and trimming were established from the DNA sequence. Counted here are about 59,000 clones, 70% to 80% occurring once; the ten biggest clones make up under 3.5%. CDR1 is SGHTA and CDR2 is FQGTGA in the germline V gene. The CDR3 runs to 14 residues. V was pared by 2 bases and J by 2 bases, with 6 bases between.

This rearrangement joins TRBV7-3 to TRBJ2-2, with D hard to call. The sample was peripheral blood. This clonotype was sampled from a man in his 60s with acute or convalescent COVID-19. Here the CDR3 reads CASSLESNTGELFF. DNA of the CDR3: TGTGCCAGCAGCTTAGAGTCCAACACCGGGGAGCTGTTTTTT.